The 28 T cell receptor beta chains listed next were all sequenced from one sample in a study of tumor and adjacent non-tumor tissue in lung cancer. TCRbeta libraries were built with three rounds of nested PCR, modified from ARM-PCR. TCRdb fed the multiplex PCR reads into MiXCR, producing one record per CDR3 protein. The profile shows 90,000 to 110,000 distinct CDR3 sequences, roughly three fifths of them singletons. RNA was extracted from bulk tissue without any cell sorting. More than 3 cm separated this lung sample from the edge of the tumor. Sequencing input: distant non-tumor lung tissue. Source of these receptors: a man aged 55 to 70 with non-small cell lung cancer.

This clonotype was seen only once. The chain uses TRBV28 and TRBJ2-1; 7 nucleotides match TRBD2. Trimming took 7 bases from V and 9 from J; bases not matched to a gene: 18. This CDR3 has 16 amino acids. CDR1 and CDR2 (germline): MDHEN, SYDVKM. As DNA, the CDR3 is TGTGCCAGCACCGGAACCGGGACTATCGTAGTTAGTGAGCAGTTCTTC. Encoded protein: CASTGTGTIVVSEQFF. The full variable domain, in which reference TRBV28 and TRBJ2-1 provide the parts outside the CDR3, is DVKVTQSSRYLVKRTGEKVFLECVQDMDHENMFWYRQDPGLGLRLIYFSYDVKMKEKGDIPEGYSVSREKKERFSLILESASTNQTSMYLCASTGTGTIVVSEQFFGPGTRLTVL.

The chain couples TRBV7-9 to TRBJ2-7; TRBD1 matches 10 bases. V lost 4 bases, J lost 0 bases, and 6 bases stayed unmatched. The V gene's germline CDR1 is SEHNR and CDR2 FQNEAQ (reference sequence). CDR3 size: 16 residues. The chain's CDR3 is CASSSPGTGDSYEQYF. The CDR3 DNA sequence: TGTGCCAGCAGCTCCCCCGGGACAGGGGACTCCTACGAGCAGTACTTC.

This chain links TRBV30 with TRBJ1-2; 10 bases fit TRBD1. The V segment lost 4 bases and the J segment 8 bases; nucleotides outside the gene matches: 10. This CDR3 comprises 14 residues. The germline gives CDR1 GTSNPN, CDR2 SVGIG (reference sequence). CDR3: CAWIVRQGAFGYTF. The CDR3 coding sequence is TGTGCCTGGATTGTAAGACAGGGGGCGTTCGGCTACACCTTC.

On this clonotype: An end of the junction does not agree with germline; a read error may underlie this. The gene calls are TRBV4-2 and TRBJ2-1; 10 bases align to TRBD2. The germline V gene encodes CDR1 LGHNA and CDR2 YNFKEQ. The CDR3 covers 18 residues. As DNA, the CDR3 is TGTGCCAGTAGCCGAGCGGGACTAGCGAGCAGCTCCTACAATGAGCAGTTCTTC. Protein product: CASSRAGLASSSYNEQFF.

As to this clonotype: Its ends do not fully match the called genes, so a read error is possible. V gene TRBV7-9 combines with J gene TRBJ1-5, with TRBD1 identical over 8 bases. The length of the CDR3 is 15 residues. CDR1 is SEHNR and CDR2 is FQNEAQ in the germline V gene (reference sequence). The CDR3 is CASILGQGPNQPQHF. The DNA for the CDR3 is TGTGCCAGCATCTTAGGACAGGGACCAAATCAGCCCCAGCATTTT.

As concerns this clonotype: Since a much larger clone is just one base distant, this may be a read error. Lacking the conserved final phenylalanine or tryptophan, this CDR3 likely reflects a read error. The chain recombines TRBV12-3 or TRBV12-4 with TRBJ2-1; D is unresolved. This CDR3 is built from 14 residues. V lost 1 base and J lost 6, with 10 bases in between. CDR3 protein: CASSLGQAGNEQFL. CDR3 DNA sequence: TGTGCCAGCAGTTTAGGTCAGGCAGGCAATGAGCAGTTCCTC.

Comments on this clonotype: A single base separates this from a much larger clone, so it may be a read error. The CDR3 does not close with the conserved phenylalanine or tryptophan, likely indicating a read error. The chain recombines TRBV5-1 with TRBJ1-1; D unresolved. The CDR3 has 15 residues. V was pared by 0 bases and J by 1 base, with 10 bases between. CDR1 and CDR2 (germline): SGHRS, YFSETQ. DNA of the CDR3: TGCGCCAGCAGCTTGGCCGTGTCAGGGAACACTGAAGCTTTCTCT. Amino acids: CASSLAVSGNTEAFS.

Notes on this clonotype: The conserved phenylalanine or tryptophan is not found at the CDR3 terminus, so this likely reflects a read error. The gene calls are TRBV4-1 and TRBJ2-7, with a possible D match to TRBD1 (5 bases). This CDR3 contains 16 residues. Trimming took 0 bases from V and 0 from J, leaving 12 bases between them. Looked up from germline, CDR1 is MGHRA and CDR2 is YSYEKL. CDR3 sequence: CASSQEASGASYEQYS. The CDR3 DNA reads as TGCGCCAGCAGCCAAGAGGCAAGTGGGGCCTCCTACGAGCAGTACTCC.

The chain has TRBV10-2 and TRBJ1-3, with a tentative D call TRBD1 (5 bases). This CDR3 has 18 amino acids. V gave up 2 bases and J gave up 0 bases, with 17 bases separating them. Germline V gene data show CDR1 as WSHSY and CDR2 as SAAADI. CDR3 residues: CASSEPPEGPSSGNTIYF. The CDR3 DNA reads as TGCGCCAGCAGTGAGCCCCCGGAGGGGCCCAGCTCTGGAAACACCATATATTTT.

The rearrangement joins TRBV2 to TRBJ1-2; tentative D call: TRBD1 (6 bases). Germline V lookup: CDR1 SNHLY, CDR2 FYNNEI. The V end lost 0 bases, the J end lost 8 bases, and 13 bases lay between the germline ends. CDR3 length equals 14 residues. CDR3 nucleotides: TGTGCCAGCAGTGAAGCACGGATAGGGGGAGGCTACACCTTC. This gives the protein CASSEARIGGGYTF.

The V call is TRBV29-1, the J call TRBJ2-1; possibly TRBD1 or TRBD2 for D (5 bases each). This CDR3 spans 16 amino acids. Per germline, CDR1 SQVTM and CDR2 ANQGSEA. CDR3 sequence: CGDNEATRGGMGEQFF. CDR3 nucleotide sequence: TGCGGCGATAACGAGGCCACACGGGGCGGCATGGGTGAGCAGTTCTTC.

The rearrangement links TRBV7-9 to TRBJ2-7, with 10 bases matching TRBD2. From germline, CDR1 is SEHNR and CDR2 FQNEAQ (reference sequence). The V gene end was trimmed by 1 base and the J gene end by 2 bases; junction bases not matched to a gene: 5. This CDR3 has 16 residues. CDR3 protein: CASSLVLAGNPYEQYF. CDR3 nucleotide sequence: TGTGCCAGCAGCTTAGTACTAGCGGGGAACCCCTACGAGCAGTACTTC.

In this sample, this clonotype is medium-sized. The rearrangement uses TRBV11-2 and TRBJ2-5; 8 nucleotides agree with TRBD2. With V trimmed by 6 bases and J by 3 bases, 6 bases remained unmatched. Germline V CDR1 and CDR2: SGHAT, FQNNGV. This CDR3 has 14 residues. Here the CDR3 DNA reads TGTGCCAGCAGTAAGCGGGAGCTTAAAGAGACCCAGTACTTC. Translation: CASSKRELKETQYF.

The genes are TRBV5-1 and TRBJ1-1; 11 positions match TRBD1. The CDR3 has 15 amino acids. Trimming at V came to 7 bases and at J to 5 bases, leaving 10 bases not matched to a gene. The germline CDR1 and CDR2 sequences are SGHRS and YFSETQ. This CDR3 reads CASCSSGTGGTEAFF. The CDR3 DNA reads TGCGCCAGCTGCTCATCCGGGACAGGGGGTACTGAAGCTTTCTTT. The full variable domain, in which reference TRBV5-1 and TRBJ1-1 provide the parts outside the CDR3, is KAGVTQTPRYLIKTRGQQVTLSCSPISGHRSVSWYQQTPGQGLQFLFEYFSETQRNKGNFPGRFSGRQFSNSRSEMNVSTLELGDSALYLCASCSSGTGGTEAFFGQGTRLTVV.

Worth noting for this clonotype: This clone may be a read error of a much larger clone one base away. Since no conserved phenylalanine or tryptophan closes the CDR3, a read error is the likely cause. The V gene is TRBV29-1, the J gene TRBJ2-5; D ambiguous. Between the trimmed V and J ends, which lost 7 bases and 2 bases, there was a span of 5 bases. Per the germline V gene, CDR1 is SQVTM and CDR2 is ANQGSEA. CDR3 length equals 10 residues. The CDR3 nucleotides read TGCAGCGCTGGTCAAGAGACCCAGTACCTC. Translated, it gives CSAGQETQYL.

This chain uses TRBV10-3 with TRBJ2-3; D might be TRBD2 (6 bases). The CDR3 totals 14 residues. Germline assignment: CDR1 ENHRY and CDR2 SYGVKD. V lost 6 bases and J lost 2, with 12 bases in between. This chain's CDR3 is CAIRGDSLTDTQYF. DNA for the CDR3: TGTGCCATCAGGGGGGACTCGCTCACAGATACGCAGTATTTT.

The chain joins TRBV11-1 to TRBJ2-7; D remains unclear. The CDR3 is made up of 14 amino acids. CDR1 is SGHAT and CDR2 is FQDESV in the germline V gene (reference sequence). Trimming removed 2 bases at V and 10 bases at J, with 18 bases between. The CDR3 DNA follows: TGTGCCAGCAGCTTACGTAATGGATCCCCCGAACAGTACTTC. Its translation: CASSLRNGSPEQYF.

Points on this clonotype: One end of the junction does not line up with germline, which may come from a read error. The chain joins TRBV6-6 to TRBJ2-7; 8 bases are shared with TRBD1. Germline CDR1 reads MNHNY; CDR2 reads SVGAGI (reference sequence). CDR3 length: 14 amino acids. This CDR3 is CASIARTGSYVQYF. CDR3 nucleotide sequence: TGTGCCAGCATCGCCCGGACAGGGTCATACGTGCAGTACTTC.

Turning to this clonotype: An end of the junction does not agree with germline; a read error may underlie this. V usage is TRBV5-5 and J usage is TRBJ2-7; D is ambiguous. The CDR3 covers 13 residues. The germline V gene has CDR1 SGHKS and CDR2 YYEKEE (reference sequence). In DNA, the CDR3 is TGTGCCAGCAGTTTGGCTCCCTACTACGTGCAGTACTTC. The encoded protein is CASSLAPYYVQYF.

Turning to this clonotype: The CDR3 does not end in the conserved phenylalanine or tryptophan, so this is likely a read error. This chain uses TRBV6-5 with TRBJ2-6, with 11 bases lining up with TRBD2. From germline, CDR1 is MNHEY and CDR2 SVGAGI. The CDR3 has 17 amino acids. For the CDR3, the DNA is TGTGCTAGCAAAGGGACTAGCGGATCCTACGGGGCCAACGTCCTGACTTAC. The encoded protein is CASKGTSGSYGANVLTY.

This clonotype has at least ten counts. In DNA, the CDR3 is TGTGCCAGCACCCAAGGGACAGGGACTAACTATGGCTACACCTTC. Encoded protein: CASTQGTGTNYGYTF. The V gene is TRBV6-1, the J gene TRBJ1-2, with TRBD1 matching over 9 bases. Germline CDR1 reads MNHNS; CDR2 reads SASEGT. The CDR3 has 15 residues. V lost 7 bases and J lost 0; bases outside the gene matches: 6.

In regard to this clonotype: Given the absence of the conserved phenylalanine or tryptophan at the CDR3 end, a read error is likely. The rearrangement uses TRBV5-5 and TRBJ2-3, with a weak D call TRBD2 (6 bases). The CDR3 is made up of 15 amino acids. The germline V gene has CDR1 SGHKS and CDR2 YYEKEE (reference sequence). The CDR3 sequence: CASSYSGTSTDTQYI. The CDR3 nucleotides read TGTGCCAGCAGCTATAGCGGAACTAGCACGGATACGCAGTATATT.

A single count supports this clonotype. Given the absence of the conserved phenylalanine or tryptophan at the CDR3 end, a read error is likely. The chain uses TRBV29-1 and TRBJ2-1; D gene ambiguous. CDR1 and CDR2 (germline): SQVTM, ANQGSEA. CDR3 length: 12 amino acids. The CDR3 bases are TGCAGCGTTGCGTTGCGATACAATGGGCAGTTCCTC. Its translation: CSVALRYNGQFL.

As concerns this clonotype: One end of the junction is discordant with germline, which a read error may explain. V and J are TRBV4-3 and TRBJ2-4, with no clear D. CDR1 is LGHNA and CDR2 is YSLEER in the germline V gene. This CDR3 is 16 amino acids long. The CDR3 spells CSSNQDLGRNKNIQYF. The CDR3, as DNA: TGCTCCAGCAACCAAGATCTAGGCCGGAACAAAAACATTCAGTACTTC.

This clonotype was observed many times. This chain links TRBV10-3 with TRBJ1-4; D is ambiguous. CDR1 is ENHRY and CDR2 is SYGVKD in the germline V gene. Trimming pared 2 bases from V and 5 bases from J, leaving 6 bases between. The length of the CDR3 is 13 residues. CDR3 sequence: CAISERGNEKLFF. The CDR3 DNA reads as TGTGCCATCAGTGAGCGAGGGAATGAAAAACTGTTTTTT.

This sequence joins TRBV12-3 or TRBV12-4 and TRBJ2-5, with TRBD1 matching 7 bases. This CDR3 is built from 14 residues. The trim removed 7 bases at V and 6 bases at J, leaving 11 bases unmatched. In DNA, the CDR3 is TGTGCCAGCAACATAGGGGGCTATCAAAAGACCCAGTACTTC. This codes for CASNIGGYQKTQYF.

Concerning this clonotype itself: A much larger clone differs by one base, so this may be a read error. The chain combines TRBV25-1 with TRBJ1-2, with D tentatively TRBD1 (5 bases). The germline CDR1 and CDR2 sequences are MGHDK and SYGVNS. V dropped 3 bases and J dropped 9 bases, with 11 bases sitting between them. This CDR3 has 12 residues. The CDR3 sequence: CASSDRVHSYTF. DNA of the CDR3: TGTGCCAGCAGTGACAGGGTCCATAGCTACACCTTC.

This chain connects TRBV6-2 or TRBV6-3 to TRBJ2-7, with 10 nucleotides matching TRBD1. Germline CDR1 and CDR2: MNHEY and SVGEGT. This CDR3 region has 13 residues. V shed 9 bases, J shed 3 bases, and the junction held 5 bases outside the gene matches. The CDR3 loop reads CASDRGRDYEQYF. In nucleotides, the CDR3 is TGTGCCAGTGACAGGGGGCGTGACTACGAGCAGTACTTC.